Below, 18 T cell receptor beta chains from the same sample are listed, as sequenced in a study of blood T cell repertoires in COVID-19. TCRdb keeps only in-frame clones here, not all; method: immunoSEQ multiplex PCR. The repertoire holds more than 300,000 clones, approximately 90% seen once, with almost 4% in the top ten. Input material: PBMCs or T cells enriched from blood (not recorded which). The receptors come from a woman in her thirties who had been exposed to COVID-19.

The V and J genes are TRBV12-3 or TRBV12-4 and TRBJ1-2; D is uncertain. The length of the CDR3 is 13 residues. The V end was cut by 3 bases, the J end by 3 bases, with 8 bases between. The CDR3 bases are TGTGCCAGCAGTTTTCCCGGGTACTATGGCTACACCTTC. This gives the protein CASSFPGYYGYTF.

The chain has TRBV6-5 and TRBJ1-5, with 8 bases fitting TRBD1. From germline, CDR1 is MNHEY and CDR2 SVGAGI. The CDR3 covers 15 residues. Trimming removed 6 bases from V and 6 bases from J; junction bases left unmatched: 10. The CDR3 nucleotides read TGTGCCAGCAGACGCGCAGGGGGCGTGGGTCAGCCCCAGCATTTT. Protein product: CASRRAGGVGQPQHF.

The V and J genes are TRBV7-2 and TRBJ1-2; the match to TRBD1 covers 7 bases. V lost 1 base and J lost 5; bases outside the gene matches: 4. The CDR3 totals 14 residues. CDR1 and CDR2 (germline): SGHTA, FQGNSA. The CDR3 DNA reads TGTGCCAGCAGCTTAGGGGCAGGGGGATATGGCTACACCTTC. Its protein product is CASSLGAGGYGYTF.

The CDR3 here is CASSLSQWTEAFF. For the CDR3, the DNA is TGTGCCAGCAGCTTATCCCAGTGGACTGAAGCTTTCTTT. V gene TRBV11-3 combines with J gene TRBJ1-1, with D hard to call. Trimming took 2 bases from V and 5 from J, leaving 9 bases between them. This CDR3 is built from 13 residues. CDR1 is SGHNT and CDR2 is YENEEA in the germline V gene.

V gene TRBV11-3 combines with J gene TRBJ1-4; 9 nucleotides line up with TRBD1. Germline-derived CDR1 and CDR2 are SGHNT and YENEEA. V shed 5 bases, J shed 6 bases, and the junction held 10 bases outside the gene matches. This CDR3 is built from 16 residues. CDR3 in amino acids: CASSQGRDRVDEKLFF. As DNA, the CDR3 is TGTGCCAGCAGCCAAGGTAGGGACAGGGTTGATGAAAAACTGTTTTTT.

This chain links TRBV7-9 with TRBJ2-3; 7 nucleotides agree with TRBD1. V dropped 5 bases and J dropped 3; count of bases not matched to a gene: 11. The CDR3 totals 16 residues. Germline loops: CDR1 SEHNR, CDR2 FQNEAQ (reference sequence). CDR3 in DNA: TGTGCCAGCAGCACCGGGACAGACCTATCGACAGATACGCAGTATTTT. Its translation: CASSTGTDLSTDTQYF.

This chain's CDR3 is CASSVSGGDYNEQFF. The CDR3 DNA is TGTGCCAGCAGCGTTAGCGGGGGGGATTACAATGAGCAGTTCTTC. The chain has TRBV9 and TRBJ2-1; 11 bases map to TRBD2. After removal of 2 bases from V and 4 bases from J, the junction contained 2 bases not matched to a gene. From germline, CDR1 is SGDLS and CDR2 YYNGEE. The CDR3 runs 15 residues.

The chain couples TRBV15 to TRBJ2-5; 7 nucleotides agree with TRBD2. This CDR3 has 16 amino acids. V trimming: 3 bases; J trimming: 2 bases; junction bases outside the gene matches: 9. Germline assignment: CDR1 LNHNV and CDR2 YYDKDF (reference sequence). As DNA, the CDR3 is TGTGCCACCAGCAGCATCTTTTTCGGGGGGCAAGAGACCCAGTACTTC. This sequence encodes CATSSIFFGGQETQYF.

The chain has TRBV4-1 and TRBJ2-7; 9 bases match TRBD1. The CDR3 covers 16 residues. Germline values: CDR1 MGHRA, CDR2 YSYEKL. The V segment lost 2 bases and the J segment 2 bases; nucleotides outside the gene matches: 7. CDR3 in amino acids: CASSQSTGGVPYEQYF. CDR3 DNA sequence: TGCGCCAGCAGCCAAAGTACAGGGGGCGTCCCCTACGAGCAGTACTTC.

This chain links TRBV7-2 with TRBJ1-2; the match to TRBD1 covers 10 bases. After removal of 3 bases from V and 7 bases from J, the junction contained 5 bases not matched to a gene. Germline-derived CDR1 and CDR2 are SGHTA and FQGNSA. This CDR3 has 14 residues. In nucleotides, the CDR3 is TGTGCCAGCAGCTTTCGGACAGGGGGAGGTGGCTACACCTTC. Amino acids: CASSFRTGGGGYTF.

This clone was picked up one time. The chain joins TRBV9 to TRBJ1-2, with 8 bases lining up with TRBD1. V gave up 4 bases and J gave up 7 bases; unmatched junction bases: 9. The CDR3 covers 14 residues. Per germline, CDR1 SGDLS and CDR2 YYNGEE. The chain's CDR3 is CASSPRQGLVGYTF. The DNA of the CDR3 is TGTGCCAGCAGCCCCAGACAGGGGTTAGTTGGCTACACCTTC.

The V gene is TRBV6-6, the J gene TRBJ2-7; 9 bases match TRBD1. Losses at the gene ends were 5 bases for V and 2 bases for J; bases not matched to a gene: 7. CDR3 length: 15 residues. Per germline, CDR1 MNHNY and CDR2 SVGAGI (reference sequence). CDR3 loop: CASSGQGTGTYEQYF. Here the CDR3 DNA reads TGTGCCAGCAGTGGCCAAGGGACAGGGACCTACGAGCAGTACTTC.

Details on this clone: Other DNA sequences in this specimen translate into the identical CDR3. The CDR3 spells CASSLTGGSYNEQFF. The CDR3, as DNA: TGTGCCAGCAGCTTAACAGGGGGCTCCTACAATGAGCAGTTCTTC. The rearrangement joins TRBV5-4 to TRBJ2-1, with TRBD1 identical over 8 bases. The CDR3 contains 15 residues. The V and J ends lost 2 bases and 0 bases, in that order; junction bases with no gene match: 1. Germline V gene sequence: CDR1 SGHNT, CDR2 YYREEE (reference sequence).

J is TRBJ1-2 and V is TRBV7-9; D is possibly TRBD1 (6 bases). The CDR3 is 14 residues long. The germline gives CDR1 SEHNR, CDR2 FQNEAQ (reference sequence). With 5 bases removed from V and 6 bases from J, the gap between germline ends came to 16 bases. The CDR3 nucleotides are TGTGCCAGCAGCCCATGGACAGAAAAGCATGGCTACACCTTC. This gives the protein CASSPWTEKHGYTF.

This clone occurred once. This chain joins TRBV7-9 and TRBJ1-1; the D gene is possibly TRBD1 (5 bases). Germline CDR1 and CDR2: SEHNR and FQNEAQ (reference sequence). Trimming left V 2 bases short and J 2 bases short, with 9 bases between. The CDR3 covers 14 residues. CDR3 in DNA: TGTGCCAGCAGCTTACCAGGGAAAAACACTGAAGCTTTCTTT. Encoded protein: CASSLPGKNTEAFF.

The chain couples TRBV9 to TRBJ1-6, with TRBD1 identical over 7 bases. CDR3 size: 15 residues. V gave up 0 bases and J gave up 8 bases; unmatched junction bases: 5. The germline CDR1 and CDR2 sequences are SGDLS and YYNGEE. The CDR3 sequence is CASSVGGTAHSPLHF. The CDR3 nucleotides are TGTGCCAGCAGCGTAGGAGGGACAGCGCATTCACCCCTCCACTTT.

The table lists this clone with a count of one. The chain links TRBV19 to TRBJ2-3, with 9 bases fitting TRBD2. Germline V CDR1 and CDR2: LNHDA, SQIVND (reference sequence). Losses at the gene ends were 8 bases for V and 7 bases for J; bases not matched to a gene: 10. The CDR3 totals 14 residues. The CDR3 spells CASWGGTSKNTQYF. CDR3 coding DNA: TGTGCCAGTTGGGGCGGGACTAGCAAGAATACGCAGTATTTT.

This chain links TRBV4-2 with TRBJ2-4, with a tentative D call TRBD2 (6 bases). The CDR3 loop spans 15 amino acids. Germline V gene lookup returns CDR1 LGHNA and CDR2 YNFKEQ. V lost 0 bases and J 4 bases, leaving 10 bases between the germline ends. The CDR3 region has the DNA TGTGCCAGCAGCCAAGATTATAGCGGTAAAAACATTCAGTACTTC. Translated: CASSQDYSGKNIQYF.